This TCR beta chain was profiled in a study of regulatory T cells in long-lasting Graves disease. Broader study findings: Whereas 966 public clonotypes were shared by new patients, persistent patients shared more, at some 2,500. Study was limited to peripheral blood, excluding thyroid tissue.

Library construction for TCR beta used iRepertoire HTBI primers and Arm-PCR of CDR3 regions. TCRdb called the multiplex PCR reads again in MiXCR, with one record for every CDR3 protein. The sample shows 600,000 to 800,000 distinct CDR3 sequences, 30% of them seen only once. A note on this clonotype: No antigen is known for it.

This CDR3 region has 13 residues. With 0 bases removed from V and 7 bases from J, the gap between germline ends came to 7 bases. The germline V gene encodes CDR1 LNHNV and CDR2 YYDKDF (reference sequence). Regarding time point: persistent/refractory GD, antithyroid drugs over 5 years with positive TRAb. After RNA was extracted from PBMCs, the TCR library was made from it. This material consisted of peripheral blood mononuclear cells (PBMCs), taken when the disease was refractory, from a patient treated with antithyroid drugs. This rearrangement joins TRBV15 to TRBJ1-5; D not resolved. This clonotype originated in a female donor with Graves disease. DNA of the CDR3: TGTGCCACCAGCAGAGATTTTTACCAGCCCCAGCATTTT. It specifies CATSRDFYQPQHF.